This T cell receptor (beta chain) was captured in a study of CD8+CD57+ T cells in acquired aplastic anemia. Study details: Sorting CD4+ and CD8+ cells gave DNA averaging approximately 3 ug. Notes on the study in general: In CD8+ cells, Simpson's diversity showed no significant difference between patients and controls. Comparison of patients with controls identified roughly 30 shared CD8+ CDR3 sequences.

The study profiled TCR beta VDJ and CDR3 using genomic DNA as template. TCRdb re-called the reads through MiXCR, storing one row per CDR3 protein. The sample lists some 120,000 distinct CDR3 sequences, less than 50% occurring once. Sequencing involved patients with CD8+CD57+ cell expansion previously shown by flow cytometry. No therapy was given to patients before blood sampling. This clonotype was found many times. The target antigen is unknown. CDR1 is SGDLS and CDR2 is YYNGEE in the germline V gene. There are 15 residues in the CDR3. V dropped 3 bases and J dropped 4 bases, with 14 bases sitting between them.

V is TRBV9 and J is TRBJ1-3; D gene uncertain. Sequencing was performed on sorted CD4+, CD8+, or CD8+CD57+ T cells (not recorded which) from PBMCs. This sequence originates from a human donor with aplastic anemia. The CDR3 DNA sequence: TGTGCCAGCAGCGCCCCCCTCGCAGAGGGAAACACCATATATTTT. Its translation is CASSAPLAEGNTIYF.